This T cell receptor beta chain was found in a study of neurological immune-mediated disorders. From 2 million PBMCs stored at -80 C, the unsorted libraries were generated. The table lists this clonotype with a few counts. Compared with germline, one end of the junction differs, possibly owing to a read error. With 10-nucleotide random UMIs, 5'RACE was used to make the cDNA. TCRdb reprocessed the 5' RACE reads with MiXCR, giving one entry per CDR3 protein. The sample records 120,000 or so distinct CDR3 sequences, roughly 3.4% being singletons. From germline, CDR1 is SGHRS and CDR2 YFSETQ. CDR3 length equals 17 residues.

Sample: PBMCs. V usage is TRBV5-1 and J usage is TRBJ1-6; the D gene is possibly TRBD1 (6 bases). The sequence was collected from a woman aged 30 to 39 with multiple sclerosis. In DNA, the CDR3 is TGCGCCAGCAGCTTGGACCGGGGGAATAGGGGGAATTCAACCCTCAACTTT. Its translation is CASSLDRGNRGNSTLNF.